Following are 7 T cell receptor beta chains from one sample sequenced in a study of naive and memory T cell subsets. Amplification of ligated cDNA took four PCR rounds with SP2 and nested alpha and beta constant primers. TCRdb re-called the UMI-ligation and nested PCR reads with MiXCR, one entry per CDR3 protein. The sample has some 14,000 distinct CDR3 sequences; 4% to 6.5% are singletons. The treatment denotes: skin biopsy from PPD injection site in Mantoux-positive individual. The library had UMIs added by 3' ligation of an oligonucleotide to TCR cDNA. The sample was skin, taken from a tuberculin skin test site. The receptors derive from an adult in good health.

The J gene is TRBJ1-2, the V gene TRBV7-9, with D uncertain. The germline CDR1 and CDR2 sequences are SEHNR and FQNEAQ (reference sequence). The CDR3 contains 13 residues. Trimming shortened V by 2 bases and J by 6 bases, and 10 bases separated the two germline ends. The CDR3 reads CASSLYLENGYTF. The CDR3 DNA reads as TGTGCCAGCAGCTTATACTTAGAAAATGGCTACACCTTC.

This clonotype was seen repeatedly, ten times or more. CDR3 nucleotides: TGCGCCAGCAGCTTGTATATGGGAACCGGGGAGCTGTTTTTT. Protein product: CASSLYMGTGELFF. The chain is built from TRBV5-1 and TRBJ2-2; D unresolved. The CDR3 is 14 amino acids. Germline-derived CDR1 and CDR2 are SGHRS and YFSETQ. The V end was cut by 1 base, the J end by 5 bases, with 9 bases between.

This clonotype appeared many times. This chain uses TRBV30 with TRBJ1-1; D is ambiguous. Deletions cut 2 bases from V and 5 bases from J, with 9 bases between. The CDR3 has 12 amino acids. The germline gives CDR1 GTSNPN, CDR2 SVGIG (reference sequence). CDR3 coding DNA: TGTGCCTGGAGTTTCTCGGGAACTGAAGCTTTCTTT. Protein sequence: CAWSFSGTEAFF.

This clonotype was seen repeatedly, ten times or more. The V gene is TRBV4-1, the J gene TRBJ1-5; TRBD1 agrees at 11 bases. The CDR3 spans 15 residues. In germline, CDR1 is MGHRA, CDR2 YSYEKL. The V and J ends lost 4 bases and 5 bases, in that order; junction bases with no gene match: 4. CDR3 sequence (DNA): TGCGCCAGCAGCCCAGGGACAGGGGGGGATCAGCCCCAGCATTTT. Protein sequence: CASSPGTGGDQPQHF.

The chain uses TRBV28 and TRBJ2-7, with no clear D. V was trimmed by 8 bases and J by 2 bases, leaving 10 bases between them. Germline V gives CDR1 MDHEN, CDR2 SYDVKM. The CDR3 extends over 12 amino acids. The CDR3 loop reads CASGYGPYEQYF. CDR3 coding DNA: TGTGCCAGCGGTTACGGGCCCTACGAGCAGTACTTC.

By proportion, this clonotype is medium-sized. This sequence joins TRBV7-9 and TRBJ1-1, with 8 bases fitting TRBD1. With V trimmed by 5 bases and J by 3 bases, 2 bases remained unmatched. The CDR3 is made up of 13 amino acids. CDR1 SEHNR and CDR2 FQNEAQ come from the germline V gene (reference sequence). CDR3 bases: TGTGCCAGCAGCCGACAGGGGTACACTGAAGCTTTCTTT. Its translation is CASSRQGYTEAFF.

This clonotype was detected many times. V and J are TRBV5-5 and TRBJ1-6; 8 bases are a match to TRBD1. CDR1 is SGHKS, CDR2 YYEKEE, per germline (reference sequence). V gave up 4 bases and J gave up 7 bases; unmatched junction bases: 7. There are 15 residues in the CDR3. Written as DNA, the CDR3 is TGTGCCAGCAGCCCGGCCGGGACAGGAAATTCACCCCTCCACTTT. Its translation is CASSPAGTGNSPLHF.